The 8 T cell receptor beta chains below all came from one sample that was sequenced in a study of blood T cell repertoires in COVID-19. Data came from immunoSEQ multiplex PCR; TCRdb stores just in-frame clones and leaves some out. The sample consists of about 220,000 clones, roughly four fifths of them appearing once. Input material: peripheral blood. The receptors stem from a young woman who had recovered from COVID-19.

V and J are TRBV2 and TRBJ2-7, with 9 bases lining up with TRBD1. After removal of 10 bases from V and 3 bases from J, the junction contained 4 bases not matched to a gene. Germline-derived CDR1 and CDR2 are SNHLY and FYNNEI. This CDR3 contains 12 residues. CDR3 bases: TGTGCCACCTTGGGACAGGGCTACGAGCAGTACTTC. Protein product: CATLGQGYEQYF. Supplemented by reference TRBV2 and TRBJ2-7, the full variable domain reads EPEVTQTPSHQVTQMGQEVILRCVPISNHLYFYWYRQILGQKVEFLVSFYNNEISEKSEIFDDQFSVERPDGSNFTLKIRSTKLEDSAMYFCATLGQGYEQYFGPGTRLTVT.

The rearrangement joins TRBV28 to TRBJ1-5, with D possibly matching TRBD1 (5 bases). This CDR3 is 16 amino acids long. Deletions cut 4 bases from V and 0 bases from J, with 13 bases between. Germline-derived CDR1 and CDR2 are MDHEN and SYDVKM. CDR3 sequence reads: CASSSPSGYSNQPQHF. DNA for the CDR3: TGTGCCAGCAGTTCCCCTTCAGGGTATAGCAATCAGCCCCAGCATTTT.

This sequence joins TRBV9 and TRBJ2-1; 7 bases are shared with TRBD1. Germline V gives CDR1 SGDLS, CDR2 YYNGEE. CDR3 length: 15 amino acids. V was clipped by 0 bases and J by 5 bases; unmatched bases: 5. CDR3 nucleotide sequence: TGTGCCAGCAGCGTAGGACAGGGAGTGAACAATGAGCAGTTCTTC. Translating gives CASSVGQGVNNEQFF.

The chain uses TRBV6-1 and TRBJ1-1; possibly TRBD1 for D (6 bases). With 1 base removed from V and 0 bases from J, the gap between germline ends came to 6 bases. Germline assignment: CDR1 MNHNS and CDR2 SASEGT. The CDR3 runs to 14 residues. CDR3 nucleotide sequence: TGTGCCAGCAGTGAAGGACAGGTGAACACTGAAGCTTTCTTT. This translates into CASSEGQVNTEAFF.

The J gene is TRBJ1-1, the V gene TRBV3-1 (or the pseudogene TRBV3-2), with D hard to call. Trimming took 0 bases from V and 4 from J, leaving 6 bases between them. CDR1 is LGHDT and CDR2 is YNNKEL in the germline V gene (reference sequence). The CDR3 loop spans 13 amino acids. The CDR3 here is CASSQDGSTEAFF. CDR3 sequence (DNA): TGTGCCAGCAGCCAAGACGGGAGCACTGAAGCTTTCTTT.

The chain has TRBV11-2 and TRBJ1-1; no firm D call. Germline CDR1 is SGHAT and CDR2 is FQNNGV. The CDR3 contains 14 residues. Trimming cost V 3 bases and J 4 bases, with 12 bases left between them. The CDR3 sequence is CASSFSRAATEAFF. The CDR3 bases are TGTGCCAGCAGCTTTTCGCGGGCGGCCACTGAAGCTTTCTTT.

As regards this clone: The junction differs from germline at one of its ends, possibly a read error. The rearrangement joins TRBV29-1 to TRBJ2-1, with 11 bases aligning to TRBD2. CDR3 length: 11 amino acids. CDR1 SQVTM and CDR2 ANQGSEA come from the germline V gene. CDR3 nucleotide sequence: TGCAGCGTAGCCCCCGCGGGACTAGCGGTCTTC. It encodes CSVAPAGLAVF.

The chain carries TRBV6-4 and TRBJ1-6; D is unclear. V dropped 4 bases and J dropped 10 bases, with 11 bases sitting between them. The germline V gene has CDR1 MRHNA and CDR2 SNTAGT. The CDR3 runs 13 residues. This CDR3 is CASSVSVNSPLHF. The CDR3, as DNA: TGTGCCAGCAGTGTATCGGTGAACTCACCCCTCCACTTT.